This TCR beta chain emerged from a study of T-cell reconstitution after alpha-beta-depleted transplantation in children. Unique molecular identifiers were incorporated during preparation of the TCRbeta library. Each CDR3 protein is one row after TCRdb ran MiXCR on the PCR reads. In the table there are 500,000 to 750,000 distinct CDR3 sequences, 27% of which are singletons. The table lists this clonotype with a few counts. Antigen: not known. Whole-study results and caveats: Some patients owed their high day-60 TCRbeta diversity to surviving recipient T cells and thymic progenitors. T-cell counts and diversity were attributed mostly to newly produced T cells one year after transplant. Several hundred rapidly expanded clones from non-depleted graft cells reportedly supplied alpha-beta T cells about two months post-transplant.

The TCR was taken from a boy in the first two years of life with Wiskott-Aldrich syndrome, due to receive a stem cell transplant. Sequenced material: PBMCs, taken before TCRalphabeta/CD19-depleted stem cell transplant.

CDR3 region: CATSRGTYNEQFF. CDR3 in DNA: TGTGCCACCAGCAGAGGGACCTACAATGAGCAGTTCTTC. This rearrangement joins TRBV15 to TRBJ2-1, with no clear D. The CDR3 totals 13 residues. From germline, CDR1 is LNHNV and CDR2 YYDKDF (reference sequence). With 1 base removed from V and 2 bases from J, the gap between germline ends came to 3 bases.